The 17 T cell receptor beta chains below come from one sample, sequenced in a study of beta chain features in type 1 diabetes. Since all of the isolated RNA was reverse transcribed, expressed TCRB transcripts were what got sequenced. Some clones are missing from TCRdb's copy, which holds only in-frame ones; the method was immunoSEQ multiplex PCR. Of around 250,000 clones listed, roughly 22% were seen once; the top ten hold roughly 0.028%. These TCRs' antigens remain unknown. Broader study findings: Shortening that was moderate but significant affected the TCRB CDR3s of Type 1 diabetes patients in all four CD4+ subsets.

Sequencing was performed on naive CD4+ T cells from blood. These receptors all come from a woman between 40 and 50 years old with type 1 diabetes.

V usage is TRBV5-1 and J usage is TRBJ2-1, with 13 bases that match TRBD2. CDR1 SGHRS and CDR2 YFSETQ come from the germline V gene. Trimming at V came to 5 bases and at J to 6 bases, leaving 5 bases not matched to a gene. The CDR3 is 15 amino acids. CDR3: CASRHTSGGANEQFF. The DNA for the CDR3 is TGCGCCAGCAGACATACTAGCGGGGGGGCCAATGAGCAGTTCTTC.

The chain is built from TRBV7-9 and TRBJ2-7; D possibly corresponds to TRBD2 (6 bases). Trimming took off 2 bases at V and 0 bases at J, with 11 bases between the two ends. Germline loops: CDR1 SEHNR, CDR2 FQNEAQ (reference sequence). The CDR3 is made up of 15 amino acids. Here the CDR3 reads CASSLLGGSSYEQYF. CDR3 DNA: TGTGCCAGCAGCTTATTGGGGGGAAGCTCCTACGAGCAGTACTTC.

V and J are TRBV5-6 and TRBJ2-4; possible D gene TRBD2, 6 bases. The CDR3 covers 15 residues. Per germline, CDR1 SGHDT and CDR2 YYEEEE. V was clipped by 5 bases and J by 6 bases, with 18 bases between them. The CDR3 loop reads CASSFAGIRGNIQYF. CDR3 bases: TGTGCCAGCAGTTTTGCGGGGATTCGAGGAAACATTCAGTACTTC.

This CDR3 reads CASSPPPAYEQYF. CDR3 sequence (DNA): TGTGCCAGCAGTCCCCCCCCGGCCTACGAGCAGTACTTC. The V gene is TRBV28, the J gene TRBJ2-7, with no clear D. The V end lost 5 bases, the J end lost 2 bases, and 10 bases lay between the germline ends. This CDR3 spans 13 amino acids. In germline, CDR1 is MDHEN, CDR2 SYDVKM.

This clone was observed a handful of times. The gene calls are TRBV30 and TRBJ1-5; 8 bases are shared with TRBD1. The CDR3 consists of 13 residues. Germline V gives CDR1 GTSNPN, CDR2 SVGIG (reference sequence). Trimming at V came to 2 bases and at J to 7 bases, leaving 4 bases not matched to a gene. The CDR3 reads CAWSSQGAQPQHF. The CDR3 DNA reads TGTGCCTGGAGTTCCCAGGGGGCGCAGCCCCAGCATTTT. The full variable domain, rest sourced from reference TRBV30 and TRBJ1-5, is SQTIHQWPATLVQPVGSPLSLECTVEGTSNPNLYWYRQAAGRGLQLLFYSVGIGQISSEVPQNLSASRPQDRQFILSSKKLLLSDSGFYLCAWSSQGAQPQHFGDGTRLSIL.

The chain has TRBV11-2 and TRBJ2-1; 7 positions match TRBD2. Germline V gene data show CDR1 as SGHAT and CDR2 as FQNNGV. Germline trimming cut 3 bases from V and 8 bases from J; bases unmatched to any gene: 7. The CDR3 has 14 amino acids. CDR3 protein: CASSFLGGRDEQFF. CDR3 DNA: TGTGCCAGCAGCTTTTTGGGCGGGAGAGATGAGCAGTTCTTC.

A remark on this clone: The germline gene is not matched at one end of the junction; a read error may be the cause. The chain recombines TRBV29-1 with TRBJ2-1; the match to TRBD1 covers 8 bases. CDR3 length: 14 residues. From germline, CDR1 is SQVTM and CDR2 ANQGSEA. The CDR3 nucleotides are TGCGGCGTCGGGGGACAGGCTCCTTACAATGAGCAGTTCTTC. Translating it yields CGVGGQAPYNEQFF.

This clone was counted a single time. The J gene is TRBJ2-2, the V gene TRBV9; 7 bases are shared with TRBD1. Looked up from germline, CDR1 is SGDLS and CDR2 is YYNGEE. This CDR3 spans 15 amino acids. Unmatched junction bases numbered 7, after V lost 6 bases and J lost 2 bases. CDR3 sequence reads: CASKPQGPNTGELFF. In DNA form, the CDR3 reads TGTGCCAGCAAGCCACAGGGGCCAAACACCGGGGAGCTGTTTTTT.

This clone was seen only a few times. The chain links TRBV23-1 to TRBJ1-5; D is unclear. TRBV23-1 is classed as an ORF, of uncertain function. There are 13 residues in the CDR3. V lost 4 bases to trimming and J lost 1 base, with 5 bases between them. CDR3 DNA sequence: TGCGCCAGCAGTCGAGGGAGCAATCAGCCCCAGCATTTT. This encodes CASSRGSNQPQHF.

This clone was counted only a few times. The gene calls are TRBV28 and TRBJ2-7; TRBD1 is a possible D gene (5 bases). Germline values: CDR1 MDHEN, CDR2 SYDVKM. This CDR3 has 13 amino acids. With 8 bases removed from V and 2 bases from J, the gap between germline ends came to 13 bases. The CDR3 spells CASDRAGTYEQYF. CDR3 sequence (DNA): TGTGCCAGCGACCGGGCAGGGACCTACGAGCAGTACTTC.

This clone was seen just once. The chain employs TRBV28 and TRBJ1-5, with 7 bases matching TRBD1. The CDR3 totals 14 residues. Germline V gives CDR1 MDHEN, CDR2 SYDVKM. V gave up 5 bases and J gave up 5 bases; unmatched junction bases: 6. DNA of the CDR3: TGTGCCAGCAGTCCAGGACAGGAGCATCAGCCCCAGCATTTT. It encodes CASSPGQEHQPQHF. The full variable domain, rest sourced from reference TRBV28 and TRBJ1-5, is DVKVTQSSRYLVKRTGEKVFLECVQDMDHENMFWYRQDPGLGLRLIYFSYDVKMKEKGDIPEGYSVSREKKERFSLILESASTNQTSMYLCASSPGQEHQPQHFGDGTRLSIL.

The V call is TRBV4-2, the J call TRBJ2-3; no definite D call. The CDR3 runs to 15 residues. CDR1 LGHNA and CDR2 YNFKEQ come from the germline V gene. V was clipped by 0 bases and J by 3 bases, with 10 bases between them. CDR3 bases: TGTGCCAGCAGCCAAGATCGGAGAACTACAGATACGCAGTATTTT. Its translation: CASSQDRRTTDTQYF.

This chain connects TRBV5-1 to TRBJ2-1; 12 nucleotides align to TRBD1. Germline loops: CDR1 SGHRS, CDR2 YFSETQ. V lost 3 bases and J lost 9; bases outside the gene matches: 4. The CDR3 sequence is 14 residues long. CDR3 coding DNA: TGCGCCAGCAGCTGGGACAGGGGGCTTGGTGAGCAGTTCTTC. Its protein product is CASSWDRGLGEQFF.

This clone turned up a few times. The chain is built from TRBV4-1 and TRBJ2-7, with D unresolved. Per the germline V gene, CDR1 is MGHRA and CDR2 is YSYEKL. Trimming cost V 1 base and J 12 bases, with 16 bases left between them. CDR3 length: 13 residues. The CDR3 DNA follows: TGCGCCAGCAGCCAAGGGTTGAGTGCCTCTCGGTACTTC. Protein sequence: CASSQGLSASRYF.

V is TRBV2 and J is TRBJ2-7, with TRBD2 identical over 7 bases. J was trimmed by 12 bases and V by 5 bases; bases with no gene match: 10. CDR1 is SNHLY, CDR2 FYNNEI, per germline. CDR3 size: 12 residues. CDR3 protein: CASSPTGGKGYF. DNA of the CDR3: TGTGCCAGCAGTCCCACGGGAGGAAAGGGGTACTTC.

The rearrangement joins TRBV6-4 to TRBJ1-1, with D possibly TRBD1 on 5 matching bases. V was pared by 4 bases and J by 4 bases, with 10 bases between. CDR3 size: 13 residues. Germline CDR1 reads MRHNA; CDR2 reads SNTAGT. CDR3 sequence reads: CASSVIGGTEAFF. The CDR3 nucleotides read TGTGCCAGCAGTGTAATCGGGGGCACTGAAGCTTTCTTT.

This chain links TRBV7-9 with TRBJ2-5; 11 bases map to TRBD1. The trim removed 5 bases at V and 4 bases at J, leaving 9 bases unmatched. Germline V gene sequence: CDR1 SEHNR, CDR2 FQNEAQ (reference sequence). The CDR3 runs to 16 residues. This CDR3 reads CASSPLPGTGGETQYF. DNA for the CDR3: TGTGCCAGCAGCCCCCTTCCCGGGACAGGGGGAGAGACCCAGTACTTC.